This TCR beta chain stems from a study of PD-1 blockade in classical Hodgkin lymphoma. In the study overall: Patients in the cohort were put on intravenous nivolumab, 3 mg/kg every 2 weeks. Findings and caveats of the study: Repertoire differences lack defined causes, possibly disease activity or prior therapy. Later analyses included only patients treated at least 1 year post-ASCT.

With regard to this clone: No antigen is known for it.

There was relapse after autologous stem cell transplantation in every patient, and there was variation in brentuximab vedotin exposure. The V and J ends lost 2 bases and 4 bases respectively, with 17 bases between them. Germline loops: CDR1 ENHRY, CDR2 SYGVKD. The CDR3 length is 16 residues. Sequencing was performed with immunoSEQ multiplex PCR; in TCRdb, only in-frame clones are kept and a portion is missing. The sample contains about 12,000 clones, more than 85% of which appear only once. The sequence came from a human donor with classical Hodgkin lymphoma. Sequencing was performed on peripheral blood mononuclear cells (PBMCs), taken at baseline. The chain links TRBV10-3 to TRBJ2-5, with D possibly being TRBD2 (6 bases). Written as DNA, the CDR3 is TGTGCCATCAGTGAGGTGGGGAGGTCGTTTCGAGAGACCCAGTACTTC. It translates to CAISEVGRSFRETQYF.